This is a list of T cell receptor beta chains from one sample in a study of blood T cell repertoires in COVID-19. TCRdb keeps only in-frame clones here, not all; method: immunoSEQ multiplex PCR. The sample lists roughly 150,000 clones, 85% occurring once. Sequenced: peripheral blood. The source is a woman at least 80 years old with COVID-19, enrolled during active disease. The CDR3 runs from the conserved cysteine through the conserved F or W. Fields, in order: V gene, J gene, D gene, clone size, CDR3 protein, CDR3 DNA. The D gene is left open where the match is weak. Size is stated for part of the rows, as once, few or many counts, or as a class when the clone is expanded.

V: TRBV4-2
J: TRBJ2-2
D: TRBD1
size: .
CDR3: CASSQAGTGSGELFF
DNA: TGTGCCAGCAGCCAGGCCGGGACAGGGTCCGGGGAGCTGTTTTTT

V: TRBV18
J: TRBJ1-3
D: .
size: .
CDR3: CASSPAWGGGGFSGNTIYF
DNA: TGTGCCAGCTCACCAGCCTGGGGGGGCGGCGGTTTCTCTGGAAACACCATATATTTT

V: TRBV29-1
J: TRBJ2-1
D: TRBD2
size: .
CDR3: CSVSYGASGNDEQFF
DNA: TGCAGCGTTTCTTATGGGGCTAGCGGGAATGATGAGCAGTTCTTC

V: TRBV6-6
J: TRBJ1-5
D: TRBD1
size: .
CDR3: CAIEKTGGNQPQHF
DNA: TGTGCCATCGAGAAGACAGGGGGCAATCAGCCCCAGCATTTT

V: TRBV2
J: TRBJ1-1
D: .
size: .
CDR3: CASTGGRVGTEAFF
DNA: TGTGCCAGCACCGGGGGTCGGGTGGGCACTGAAGCTTTCTTT

V: TRBV10-2
J: TRBJ2-5
D: TRBD1
size: .
CDR3: CASSDTGGQETQYF
DNA: TGCGCCAGCAGTGACACAGGGGGCCAAGAGACCCAGTACTTC

V: TRBV5-4
J: TRBJ2-2
D: TRBD2
size: .
CDR3: CASSPPGTSAKNTGELFF
DNA: TGTGCCAGCAGCCCCCCCGGGACTAGTGCTAAGAACACCGGGGAGCTGTTTTTT

V: TRBV15
J: TRBJ2-5
D: .
size: .
CDR3: CATSRDLAGGLRETQYF
DNA: TGTGCCACCAGCAGAGATCTAGCAGGGGGGCTTCGGGAGACCCAGTACTTC

V: TRBV12-3/TRBV12-4
J: TRBJ1-2
D: TRBD1
size: .
CDR3: CASSYAGGGGYTF
DNA: TGTGCCAGCAGCTACGCAGGGGGCGGTGGCTACACCTTC

V: TRBV14
J: TRBJ1-1
D: .
size: once
CDR3: CASSQGSGLVIFF
DNA: TGTGCCAGCAGCCAGGGTTCCGGGTTGGTTATCTTCTTT